The text below deals with one T cell receptor beta chain. This sample was included in a study of blood T cell repertoires in COVID-19. Germline values: CDR1 LGHDT, CDR2 YNNKEL (reference sequence). V dropped 4 bases and J dropped 4 bases, with 13 bases sitting between them. The length of the CDR3 is 14 residues. Produced via immunoSEQ multiplex PCR; TCRdb's table is partial and in-frame only. The sample shows a few hundred thousand clones, around 89% of them seen only once. Sequencing was done on a sample of peripheral blood. The chain links TRBV3-1 (or the pseudogene TRBV3-2) to TRBJ1-2; D unresolved. This receptor was taken from a woman between 40 and 55 years old who had recovered from COVID-19. CDR3 residues: CASSPSTGFYGYTF. The CDR3 DNA reads as TGTGCCAGCAGCCCATCGACGGGGTTCTATGGCTACACCTTC.